This T cell receptor (beta chain) comes out of a study of blood T cell repertoires in COVID-19. About the study: Specimens from acute and convalescent COVID-19 originated in the United States, Italy and Spain. T cells, B-cell-depleted T cells, or PBMCs provided the cDNA or gDNA that served as material.

In the authors' methods: Reference gene primers were amplified, and this amplification served to estimate nucleated cell counts. Profiling relied on immunoSEQ multiplex PCR, and the TCRdb table lists in-frame clones only, not all of them. D and trimming come from the DNA, and the V and J calls and clone size come from that table. This table holds under 300,000 clones, around 86% found once. Trimming left V 3 bases short and J 5 bases short, with 23 bases between. Germline values: CDR1 SGHDT, CDR2 YYEEEE. The CDR3 is 17 residues long. Sequencing was carried out using peripheral blood. The source of this sequence is a man in his late teens or twenties with active or convalescent COVID-19. The V gene is TRBV5-6, the J gene TRBJ1-1, with D perhaps TRBD1 (6 bases). CDR3 in amino acids: CASSSTTGTLEETEAFF. In nucleotides, the CDR3 is TGTGCCAGCAGCTCGACTACAGGGACGCTAGAAGAGACTGAAGCTTTCTTT.